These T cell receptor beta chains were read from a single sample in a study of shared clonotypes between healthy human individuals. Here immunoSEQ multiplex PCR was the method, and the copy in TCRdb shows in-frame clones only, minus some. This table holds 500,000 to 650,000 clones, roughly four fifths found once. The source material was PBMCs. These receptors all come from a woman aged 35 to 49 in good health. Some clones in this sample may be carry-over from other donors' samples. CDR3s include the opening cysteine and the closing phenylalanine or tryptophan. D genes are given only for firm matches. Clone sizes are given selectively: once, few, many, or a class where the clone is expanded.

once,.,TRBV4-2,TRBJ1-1,CASSVYRAGNTEAFF,TGTGCCAGCAGCGTATACAGGGCAGGGAACACTGAAGCTTTCTTT
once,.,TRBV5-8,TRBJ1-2,CASRPFTGPVGYGYTF,TGTGCCAGCAGACCATTTACAGGGCCCGTAGGCTATGGCTACACCTTC
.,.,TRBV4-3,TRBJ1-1,CASSQDLWTDEAFF,TGCGCCAGCAGCCAAGATCTCTGGACAGATGAAGCTTTCTTT
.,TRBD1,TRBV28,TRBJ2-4,CASSPGTGMLAKNIQYF,TGTGCCAGCAGTCCCGGGACAGGGATGTTAGCCAAAAACATTCAGTACTTC
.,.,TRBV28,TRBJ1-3,CASSFRREYGNTIYF,TGTGCCAGCAGTTTTCGCAGGGAATATGGAAACACCATATATTTT
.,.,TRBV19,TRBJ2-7,CASSTRPGTDTEQYF,TGTGCCAGTAGTACGAGACCCGGGACCGATACCGAGCAGTACTTC
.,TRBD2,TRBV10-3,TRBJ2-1,CAVRRERKSEQFF,TGTGCCGTCAGGCGGGAGAGGAAGAGTGAGCAGTTCTTC
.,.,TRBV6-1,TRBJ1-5,CASSEGGRRDQPQHF,TGTGCCAGCAGTGAAGGTGGTAGGAGGGATCAGCCCCAGCATTTT
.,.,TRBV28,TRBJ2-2,CASSVWSTGELFF,TGTGCCAGCAGTGTATGGAGCACCGGGGAGCTGTTTTTT
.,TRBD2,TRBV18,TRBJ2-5,CASSPNGAGASETQYF,TGTGCCAGCTCACCAAACGGAGCGGGAGCATCGGAGACCCAGTACTTC
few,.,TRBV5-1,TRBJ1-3,CASSPSGGGSSGNTIYF,TGCGCCAGCAGCCCTTCGGGGGGTGGCAGCTCTGGAAACACCATATATTTT
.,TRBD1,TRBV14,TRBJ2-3,CASSRTTGGTDTQYF,TGTGCCAGCAGCCGAACGACAGGGGGCACAGATACGCAGTATTTT
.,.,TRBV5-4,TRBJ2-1,CASSLAGGTYNEQFF,TGTGCCAGCAGCTTGGCCGGCGGGACCTACAATGAGCAGTTCTTC
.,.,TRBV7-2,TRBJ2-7,CASSLSGVRSYEQYF,TGTGCCAGCAGCTTATCGGGGGTCCGCTCCTACGAGCAGTACTTC
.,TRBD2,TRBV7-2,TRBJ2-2,CASSPNPGGGDNTGELFF,TGTGCCAGCAGCCCAAACCCGGGCGGGGGAGACAACACCGGGGAGCTGTTTTTT
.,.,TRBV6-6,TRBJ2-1,CASSLRPLRDEQFF,TGTGCCAGCAGTCTGCGGCCCCTGCGGGATGAGCAGTTCTTC
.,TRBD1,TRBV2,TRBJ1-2,CASSVGAPPGTGSYGYTF,TGTGCCAGCAGTGTTGGGGCCCCCCCCGGGACAGGGTCTTATGGCTACACCTTC
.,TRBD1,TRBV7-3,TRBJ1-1,CASSLTGGARNTEAFF,TGTGCCAGCAGCCTTACAGGGGGCGCGAGGAACACTGAAGCTTTCTTT
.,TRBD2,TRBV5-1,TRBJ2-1,CASSLDERGSSYNEQFF,TGCGCCAGCAGCTTGGATGAGCGGGGGAGCTCCTACAATGAGCAGTTCTTC
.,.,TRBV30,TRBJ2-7,CAWKKGADSYEQYF,TGTGCCTGGAAAAAAGGGGCAGACTCCTACGAGCAGTACTTC
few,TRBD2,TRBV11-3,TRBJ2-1,CASSPGTSGRADEQFF,TGTGCCAGCAGTCCCGGGACTAGCGGGAGGGCCGATGAGCAGTTCTTC
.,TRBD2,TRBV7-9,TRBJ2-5,CASSFRTSGTQYF,TGTGCCAGCAGCTTCAGGACTAGTGGGACCCAGTACTTC
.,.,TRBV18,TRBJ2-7,CASSPGAQSIYEQYF,TGTGCCAGCTCACCAGGGGCACAGAGCATTTACGAGCAGTACTTC
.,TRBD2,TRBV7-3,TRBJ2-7,CASSFRAGGPHEQYF,TGTGCCAGCAGCTTTCGCGCGGGAGGGCCCCACGAGCAGTACTTC
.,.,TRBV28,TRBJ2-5,CASSLPGAVKETQYF,TGTGCCAGCAGTTTACCGGGGGCGGTAAAAGAGACCCAGTACTTC
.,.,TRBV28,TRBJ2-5,CASIGPGQSQETQYF,TGTGCCAGCATCGGGCCGGGACAAAGCCAAGAGACCCAGTACTTC
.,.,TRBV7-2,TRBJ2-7,CASSLDPNTGREQYF,TGTGCCAGCAGCTTAGATCCCAACACGGGGCGCGAGCAGTACTTC
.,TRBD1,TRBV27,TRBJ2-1,CASSLAHRGLGDEQFF,TGTGCCAGCAGTTTAGCCCACAGGGGGCTGGGGGATGAGCAGTTCTTC
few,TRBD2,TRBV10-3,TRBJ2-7,CAISEAGVNEQYF,TGTGCCATCAGTGAGGCGGGAGTCAACGAGCAGTACTTC
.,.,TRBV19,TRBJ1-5,CASSMRAGGTNQPQHF,TGTGCCAGTAGTATGAGGGCGGGGGGGACCAATCAGCCCCAGCATTTT
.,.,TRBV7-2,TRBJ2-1,CASSPFEGPYNEQFF,TGTGCCAGCAGCCCCTTCGAAGGCCCCTACAATGAGCAGTTCTTC
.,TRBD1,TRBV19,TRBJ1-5,CASSIGPTGIGLRQPQHF,TGTGCCAGTAGTATAGGGCCGACAGGGATCGGCTTGAGGCAGCCCCAGCATTTT